Listed below are T cell receptor beta chains from one sample, sequenced in a study of response to subunit inactivated influenza vaccine. TCRdb independently ran MiXCR on the RT-PCR reads; one entry per CDR3 protein. The sample consists of around 650,000 distinct CDR3 sequences, around a sixth of them appearing once. The source material was PBMCs from blood, sampled roughly 12 days after vaccination. Source of these receptors: a man aged 45 to 65 who received an inactivated influenza vaccine. Each CDR3 is given with its conserved first and last residue. A D gene is named only where the DNA matches it firmly. Some rows have no size entry. The others give once, few or many, or a class for an expanded clone.

V gene	J gene	clone size	D gene	CDR3 DNA	CDR3 protein
TRBV10-2	TRBJ2-3	few	-	TGCGCCAGCAAACCCGGGACTAGCACAGATACGCAGTATTTT	CASKPGTSTDTQYF
TRBV29-1	TRBJ2-7	-	-	TGCAGCGTGGGAGACATCTTCTACGAGCAGTACTTC	CSVGDIFYEQYF
TRBV4-1	TRBJ2-2	few	-	TGCGCCAGCAGCCAAGGGGACACAAGAGCGGGGGAGCTGTTTTTT	CASSQGDTRAGELFF
TRBV5-1	TRBJ1-2	-	-	TGCGCCAGCAGCTTGGAAGGACAACTCTATGGCTACACCTTC	CASSLEGQLYGYTF
TRBV5-1	TRBJ2-2	few	TRBD2	TGCGCCAGCAGCTTGCGCCGGGCTAGCGGGACGAACACCGGGGAGCTGTTTTTT	CASSLRRASGTNTGELFF
TRBV7-2	TRBJ2-3	-	TRBD2	TGTGCCAGCAGCTTATCGTTGGGTGGCGGGGGGCTCACAGATACGCAGTATTTT	CASSLSLGGGGLTDTQYF
TRBV7-8	TRBJ1-4	few	-	TGTGCCAGCAGCCACGGGGCGAAAGATGGTGAAAAACTGTTTTTT	CASSHGAKDGEKLFF
TRBV7-2	TRBJ1-2	many	TRBD1	TGTGCCAGCAGCCCGAACAGGGGGCGCATTAGCTATGGCTACACCTTC	CASSPNRGRISYGYTF
TRBV5-6	TRBJ2-3	-	TRBD2	TGTGCCAGCTACCCGGGGGGGGGTCGGAGTACGCAGTATTTT	CASYPGGGRSTQYF
TRBV25-1	TRBJ1-2	-	-	TGTGCCAGCAGTGAAGACGGGCGATATGGCTACACCTTC	CASSEDGRYGYTF
TRBV28	TRBJ2-3	-	TRBD2	TGTGCCACTAACCCACTAGCGGGGCCCACAGATACGCAGTATTTT	CATNPLAGPTDTQYF
TRBV12-3/TRBV12-4	TRBJ2-1	-	TRBD2	TGTGCCAGCCGTTTTGCTAGCGGGGGTTCTGAGCAGTTCTTC	CASRFASGGSEQFF
TRBV7-3	TRBJ2-7	many	TRBD1	TGTGCCAGCAGCCTGACCGGGACAGGGATTAACGAGCAGTACTTC	CASSLTGTGINEQYF
TRBV3-1	TRBJ1-3	-	TRBD1	TGTGCCAGCAGCACGGGACAGTCCCTGATTGGAAACACCATATATTTT	CASSTGQSLIGNTIYF
TRBV20-1	TRBJ1-2	few	-	TGCAGTGCAGACAGCTCCTTCTATGGCTACACCTTC	CSADSSFYGYTF
TRBV20-1	TRBJ2-1	few	-	TGCAGTGCCAACGCGGCGTTGTACAATGAGCAGTTCTTC	CSANAALYNEQFF
TRBV19	TRBJ2-3	-	-	TGTGCCAGTAGGTCAGGAGGGGAGTGGGATACGCAGTATTTT	CASRSGGEWDTQYF
TRBV29-1	TRBJ2-7	many	-	TGCAGCGTTGAAGATCGTTTAGGTAGCTACGAGCAGTACTTC	CSVEDRLGSYEQYF
TRBV2	TRBJ2-7	many	TRBD1	TGTGCCAGCAGGGCCGGGACAGGCTCCTACGAGCAGTACTTC	CASRAGTGSYEQYF
TRBV4-3	TRBJ1-2	-	-	TGCGCCAGCAGCCAAGACGTATCGTTTGGGCCTAACTATGGCTACACCTTC	CASSQDVSFGPNYGYTF
TRBV5-5	TRBJ2-1	-	-	TGTGCCAGCAGCTATGGGAACGACGATGAGCAGTTCTTC	CASSYGNDDEQFF
TRBV5-5	TRBJ2-7	few	-	TGTGCCAGCAGCTTGGAAGGGGTTAGGGGGGTCGAGCAGTACTTC	CASSLEGVRGVEQYF